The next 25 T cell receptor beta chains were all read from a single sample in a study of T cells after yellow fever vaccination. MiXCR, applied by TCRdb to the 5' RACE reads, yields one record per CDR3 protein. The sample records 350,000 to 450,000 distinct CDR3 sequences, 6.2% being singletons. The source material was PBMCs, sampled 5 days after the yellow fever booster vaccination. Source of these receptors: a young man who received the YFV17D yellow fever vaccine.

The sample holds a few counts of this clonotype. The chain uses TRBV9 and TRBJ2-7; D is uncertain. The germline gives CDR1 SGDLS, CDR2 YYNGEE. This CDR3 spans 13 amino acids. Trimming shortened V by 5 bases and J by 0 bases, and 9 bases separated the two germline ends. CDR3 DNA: TGTGCCAGCAGTGGCCCCCACTCCTACGAGCAGTACTTC. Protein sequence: CASSGPHSYEQYF.

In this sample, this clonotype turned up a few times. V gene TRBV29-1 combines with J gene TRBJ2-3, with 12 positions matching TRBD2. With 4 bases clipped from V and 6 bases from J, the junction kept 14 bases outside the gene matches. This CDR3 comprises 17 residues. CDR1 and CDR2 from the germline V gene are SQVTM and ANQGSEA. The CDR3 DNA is TGCAGCGTTGGGGGAAGAGCACTAGCGGGAGGTGTGGATACGCAGTATTTT. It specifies CSVGGRALAGGVDTQYF.

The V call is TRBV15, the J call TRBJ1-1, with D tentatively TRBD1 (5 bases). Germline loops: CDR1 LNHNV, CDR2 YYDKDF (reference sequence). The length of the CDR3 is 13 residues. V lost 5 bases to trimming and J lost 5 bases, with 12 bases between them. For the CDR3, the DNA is TGTGCCACCAGCGAAGGGGTCCGGACTGAAGCTTTCTTT. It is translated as CATSEGVRTEAFF.

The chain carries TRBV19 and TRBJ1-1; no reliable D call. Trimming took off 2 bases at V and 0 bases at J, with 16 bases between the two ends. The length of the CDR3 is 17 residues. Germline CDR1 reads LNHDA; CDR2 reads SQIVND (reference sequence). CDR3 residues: CASSITGIGRVNTEAFF. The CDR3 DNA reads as TGTGCCAGTAGTATAACCGGAATCGGCCGCGTGAACACTGAAGCTTTCTTT.

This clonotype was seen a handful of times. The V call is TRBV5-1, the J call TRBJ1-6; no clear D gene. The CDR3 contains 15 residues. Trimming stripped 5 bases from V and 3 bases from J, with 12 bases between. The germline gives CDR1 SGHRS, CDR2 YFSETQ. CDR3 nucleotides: TGCGCCAGCAGGGGCGTAACAGACTATAATTCACCCCTCCACTTT. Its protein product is CASRGVTDYNSPLHF. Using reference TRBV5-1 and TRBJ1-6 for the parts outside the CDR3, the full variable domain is KAGVTQTPRYLIKTRGQQVTLSCSPISGHRSVSWYQQTPGQGLQFLFEYFSETQRNKGNFPGRFSGRQFSNSRSEMNVSTLELGDSALYLCASRGVTDYNSPLHFGNGTRLTVT.

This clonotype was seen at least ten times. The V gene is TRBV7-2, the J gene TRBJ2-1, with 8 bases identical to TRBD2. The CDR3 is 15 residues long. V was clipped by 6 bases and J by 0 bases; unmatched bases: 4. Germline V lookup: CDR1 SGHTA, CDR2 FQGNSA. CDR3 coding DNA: TGTGCCAGCAGTACTAGCGGCAGCTCCTACAATGAGCAGTTCTTC. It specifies CASSTSGSSYNEQFF.

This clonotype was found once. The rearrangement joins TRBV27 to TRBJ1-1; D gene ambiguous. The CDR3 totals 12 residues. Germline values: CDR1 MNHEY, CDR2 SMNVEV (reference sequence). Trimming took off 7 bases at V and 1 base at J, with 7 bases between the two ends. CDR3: CASNIGNTEAFF. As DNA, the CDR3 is TGTGCCAGCAACATCGGGAACACTGAAGCTTTCTTT.

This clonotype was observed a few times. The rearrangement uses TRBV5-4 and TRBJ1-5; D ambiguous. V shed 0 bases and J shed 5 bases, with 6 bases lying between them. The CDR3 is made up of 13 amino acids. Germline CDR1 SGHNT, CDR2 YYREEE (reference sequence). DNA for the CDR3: TGTGCCAGCAGCTTGGATACGGATCAGCCCCAGCATTTT. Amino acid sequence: CASSLDTDQPQHF. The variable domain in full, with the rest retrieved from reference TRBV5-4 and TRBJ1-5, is ETGVTQSPTHLIKTRGQQVTLRCSSQSGHNTVSWYQQALGQGPQFIFQYYREEENGRGNFPPRFSGLQFPNYSSELNVNALELDDSALYLCASSLDTDQPQHFGDGTRLSIL.

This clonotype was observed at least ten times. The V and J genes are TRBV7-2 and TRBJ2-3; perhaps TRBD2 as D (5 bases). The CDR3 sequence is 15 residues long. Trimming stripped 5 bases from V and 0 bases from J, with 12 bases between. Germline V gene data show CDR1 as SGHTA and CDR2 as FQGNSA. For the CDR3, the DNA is TGTGCCAGCAGCCCCCTAGCCATCAGCACAGATACGCAGTATTTT. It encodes CASSPLAISTDTQYF.

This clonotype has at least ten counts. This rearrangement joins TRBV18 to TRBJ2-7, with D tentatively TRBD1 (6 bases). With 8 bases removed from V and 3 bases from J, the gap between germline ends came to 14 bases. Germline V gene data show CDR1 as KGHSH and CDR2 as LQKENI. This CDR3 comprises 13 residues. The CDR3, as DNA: TGTGCCAGCGCTCTAACGGACAGCTACGAGCAGTACTTC. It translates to CASALTDSYEQYF. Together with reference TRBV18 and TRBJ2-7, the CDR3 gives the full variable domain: NAGVMQNPRHLVRRRGQEARLRCSPMKGHSHVYWYRQLPEEGLKFMVYLQKENIIDESGMPKERFSAEFPKEGPSILRIQQVVRGDSAAYFCASALTDSYEQYFGPGTRLTVT.

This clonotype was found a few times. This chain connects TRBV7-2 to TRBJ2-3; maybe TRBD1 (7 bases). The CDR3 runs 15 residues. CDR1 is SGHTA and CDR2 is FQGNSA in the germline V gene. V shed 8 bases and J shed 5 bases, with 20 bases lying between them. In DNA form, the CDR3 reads TGTGCCAGCTCCGAGGGGGCGGGGCGGATAGATACGCAGTATTTT. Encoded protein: CASSEGAGRIDTQYF.

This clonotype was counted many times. In DNA form, the CDR3 reads TGCAGCGTTCACGGTGGATTCTCCTCCTACGAGCAGTACTTC. Translation gives CSVHGGFSSYEQYF. This sequence joins TRBV29-1 and TRBJ2-7; D gene unclear. This CDR3 region has 14 residues. V shed 5 bases and J shed 0 bases, with 14 bases lying between them. The germline gives CDR1 SQVTM, CDR2 ANQGSEA.

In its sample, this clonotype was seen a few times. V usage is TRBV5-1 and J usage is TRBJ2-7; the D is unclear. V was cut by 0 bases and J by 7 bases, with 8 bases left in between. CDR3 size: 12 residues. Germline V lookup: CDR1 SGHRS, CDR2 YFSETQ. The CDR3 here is CASSLDASEQYF. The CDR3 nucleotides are TGCGCCAGCAGCTTGGACGCCTCGGAGCAGTACTTC.

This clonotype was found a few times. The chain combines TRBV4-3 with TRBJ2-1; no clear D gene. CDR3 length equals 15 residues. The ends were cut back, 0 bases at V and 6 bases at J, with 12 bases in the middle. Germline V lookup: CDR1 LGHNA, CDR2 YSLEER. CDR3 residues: CASSQDSLAGNEQFF. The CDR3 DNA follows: TGCGCCAGCAGCCAAGATTCTTTAGCAGGCAATGAGCAGTTCTTC.

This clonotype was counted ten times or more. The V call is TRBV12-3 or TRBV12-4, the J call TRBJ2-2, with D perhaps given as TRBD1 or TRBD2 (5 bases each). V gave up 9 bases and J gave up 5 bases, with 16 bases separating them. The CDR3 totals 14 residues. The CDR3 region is CASSSREKTGELFF. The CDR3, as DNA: TGTGCCAGTAGCTCCAGGGAGAAAACCGGGGAGCTGTTTTTT.

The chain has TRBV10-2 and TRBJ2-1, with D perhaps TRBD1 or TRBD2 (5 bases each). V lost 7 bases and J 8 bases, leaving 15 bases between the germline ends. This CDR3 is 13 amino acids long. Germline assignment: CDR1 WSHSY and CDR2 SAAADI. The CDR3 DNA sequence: TGCGCCAGCACGGGACCCGGGGTAGATGAGCAGTTCTTC. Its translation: CASTGPGVDEQFF.

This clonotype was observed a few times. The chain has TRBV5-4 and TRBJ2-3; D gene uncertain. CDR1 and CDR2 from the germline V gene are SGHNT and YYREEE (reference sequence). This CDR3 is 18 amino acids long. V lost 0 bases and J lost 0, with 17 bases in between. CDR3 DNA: TGTGCCAGCAGCTTGGCCAGTACAGCACCACCTAGCACAGATACGCAGTATTTT. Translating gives CASSLASTAPPSTDTQYF.

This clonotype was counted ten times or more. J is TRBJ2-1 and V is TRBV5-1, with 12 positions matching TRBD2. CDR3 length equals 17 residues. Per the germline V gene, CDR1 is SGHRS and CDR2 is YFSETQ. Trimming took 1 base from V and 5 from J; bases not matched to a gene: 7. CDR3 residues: CASSLPSLAGGHNEQFF. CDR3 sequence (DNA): TGCGCCAGCAGCTTGCCCTCACTAGCGGGAGGCCACAATGAGCAGTTCTTC.

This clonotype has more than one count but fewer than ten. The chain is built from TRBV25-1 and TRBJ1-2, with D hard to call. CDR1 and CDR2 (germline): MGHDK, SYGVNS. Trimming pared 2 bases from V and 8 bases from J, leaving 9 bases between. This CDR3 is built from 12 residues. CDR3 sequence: CASSEAGEGYTF. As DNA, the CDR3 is TGTGCCAGCAGTGAAGCGGGTGAAGGCTACACCTTC.

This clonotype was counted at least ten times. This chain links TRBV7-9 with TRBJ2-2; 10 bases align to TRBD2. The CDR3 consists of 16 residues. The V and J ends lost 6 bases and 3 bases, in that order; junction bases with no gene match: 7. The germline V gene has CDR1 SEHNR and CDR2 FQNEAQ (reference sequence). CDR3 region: CASRRRSGRDTGELFF. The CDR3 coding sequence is TGTGCCAGCAGGAGGAGAAGCGGGAGGGACACCGGGGAGCTGTTTTTT.

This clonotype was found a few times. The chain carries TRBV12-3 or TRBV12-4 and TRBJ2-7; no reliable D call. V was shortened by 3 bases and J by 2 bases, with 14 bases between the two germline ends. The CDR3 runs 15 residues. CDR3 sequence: CASSFFVAATYEQYF. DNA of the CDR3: TGTGCCAGCAGTTTTTTCGTGGCAGCCACCTACGAGCAGTACTTC.

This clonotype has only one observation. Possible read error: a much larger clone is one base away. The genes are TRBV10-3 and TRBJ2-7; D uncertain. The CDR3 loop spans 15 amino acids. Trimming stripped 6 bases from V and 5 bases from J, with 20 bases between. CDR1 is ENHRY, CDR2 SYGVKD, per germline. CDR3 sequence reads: CAISQQLIDQDEQYF. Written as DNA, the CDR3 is TGTGCCATCAGCCAACAACTTATAGATCAGGACGAGCAGTACTTC.

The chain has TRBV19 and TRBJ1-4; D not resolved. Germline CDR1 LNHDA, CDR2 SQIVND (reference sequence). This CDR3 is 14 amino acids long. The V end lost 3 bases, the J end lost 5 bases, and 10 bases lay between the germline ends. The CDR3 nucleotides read TGTGCCAGTAGTATTCAGTTAACGAATGAAAAACTGTTTTTT. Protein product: CASSIQLTNEKLFF. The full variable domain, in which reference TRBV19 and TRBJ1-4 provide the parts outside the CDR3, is DGGITQSPKYLFRKEGQNVTLSCEQNLNHDAMYWYRQDPGQGLRLIYYSQIVNDFQKGDIAEGYSVSREKKESFPLTVTSAQKNPTAFYLCASSIQLTNEKLFFGSGTQLSVL.

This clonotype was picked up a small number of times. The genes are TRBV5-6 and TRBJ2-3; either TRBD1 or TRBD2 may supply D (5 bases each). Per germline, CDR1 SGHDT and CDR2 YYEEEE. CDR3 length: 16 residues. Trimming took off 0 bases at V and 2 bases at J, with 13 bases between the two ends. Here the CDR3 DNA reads TGTGCCAGCAGCTTGGGACGGGGCTTTTACACAGATACGCAGTATTTT. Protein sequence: CASSLGRGFYTDTQYF.

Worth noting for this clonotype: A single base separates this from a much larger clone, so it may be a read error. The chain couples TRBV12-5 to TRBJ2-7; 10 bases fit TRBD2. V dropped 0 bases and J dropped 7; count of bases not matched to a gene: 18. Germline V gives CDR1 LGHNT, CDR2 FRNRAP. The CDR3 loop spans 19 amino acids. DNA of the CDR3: TGTGCTAGTGGTTTGGTTCTGGGACTAGCGAGAGATCAGGTGAGGGAGCAGTACTTC. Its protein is CASGLVLGLARDQVREQYF.